A selection of T cell receptor beta chains follows, all from one sample in a study of identical twins. TCRdb re-called the 5' RACE reads with MiXCR, one entry per CDR3 protein. In the table there are some 200,000 distinct CDR3 sequences, around 8.1% of which are singletons. These data were likewise used in another study, on yellow fever vaccine responses in identical twins.

Input material: memory (CD45RO+) T cells sorted from blood. These receptors all stem from a woman aged 18-29 years in good health. CDR3s include the opening cysteine and the closing phenylalanine or tryptophan. The order of the fields is D gene, J gene, clone size, V gene, CDR3 protein, CDR3 DNA. D genes are given only for firm matches. Clone size is not always given. Where it is, it says once, few, many or a class for expanded clones.

D gene: -; J gene: TRBJ1-5; clone size: -; V gene: TRBV9; CDR3 protein: CASSVGSAHQPQHF; CDR3 DNA: TGTGCCAGCAGCGTAGGCTCGGCCCATCAGCCCCAGCATTTT
D gene: -; J gene: TRBJ1-1; clone size: few; V gene: TRBV5-1; CDR3 protein: CASSLGPENTEAFF; CDR3 DNA: TGCGCCAGCAGCTTGGGGCCCGAGAACACTGAAGCGTTCTTT
D gene: -; J gene: TRBJ2-7; clone size: -; V gene: TRBV9; CDR3 protein: CASSVGYEQYF; CDR3 DNA: TGTGCCAGCAGCGTAGGATACGAGCAGTACTTC
D gene: -; J gene: TRBJ2-5; clone size: many; V gene: TRBV12-3/TRBV12-4; CDR3 protein: CATARHGETQYF; CDR3 DNA: TGTGCCACCGCCCGGCACGGAGAGACCCAGTACTTC
D gene: TRBD2; J gene: TRBJ2-6; clone size: -; V gene: TRBV2; CDR3 protein: CASSLTSFGANVLTF; CDR3 DNA: TGTGCCAGCAGCCTGACTAGCTTTGGGGCCAACGTCCTGACTTTC
D gene: -; J gene: TRBJ1-2; clone size: -; V gene: TRBV25-1; CDR3 protein: CASHRGDAMDYTF; CDR3 DNA: TGTGCCAGCCATAGGGGCGACGCTATGGACTACACCTTC
D gene: TRBD2; J gene: TRBJ2-1; clone size: few; V gene: TRBV18; CDR3 protein: CASSPMGLALFF; CDR3 DNA: TGTGCCAGCTCACCCATGGGACTAGCTCTGTTCTTC
D gene: TRBD1; J gene: TRBJ2-2; clone size: -; V gene: TRBV5-1; CDR3 protein: CASSLETGGNTGELFF; CDR3 DNA: TGCGCCAGCAGCTTGGAGACAGGGGGAAACACCGGGGAGCTGTTTTTT
D gene: -; J gene: TRBJ2-7; clone size: many; V gene: TRBV7-2; CDR3 protein: CASSLGISWGSLEQYF; CDR3 DNA: TGTGCCAGCAGCTTAGGAATTTCTTGGGGGTCTCTCGAGCAGTACTTC
D gene: -; J gene: TRBJ2-3; clone size: few; V gene: TRBV2; CDR3 protein: CASSDFGLGTQYF; CDR3 DNA: TGTGCCAGCAGCGACTTCGGGCTCGGTACGCAGTATTTT
D gene: -; J gene: TRBJ2-2; clone size: -; V gene: TRBV11-2; CDR3 protein: CASTSRGAGELFF; CDR3 DNA: TGTGCCAGCACCTCGAGGGGGGCCGGGGAGCTGTTTTTT
D gene: -; J gene: TRBJ2-1; clone size: -; V gene: TRBV7-2; CDR3 protein: CASDEGAVYNEQFF; CDR3 DNA: TGTGCCAGCGACGAAGGGGCTGTTTACAATGAGCAGTTCTTC
D gene: -; J gene: TRBJ2-1; clone size: many; V gene: TRBV5-6; CDR3 protein: CASSPTAYNEQFF; CDR3 DNA: TGTGCCAGCAGCCCTACCGCTTACAATGAGCAGTTCTTC
D gene: -; J gene: TRBJ1-6; clone size: -; V gene: TRBV6-4; CDR3 protein: CASSDSAANNSPLHF; CDR3 DNA: TGTGCCAGCAGTGACTCGGCAGCAAATAATTCACCCCTCCACTTT
D gene: -; J gene: TRBJ2-1; clone size: few; V gene: TRBV3-1; CDR3 protein: CASSQEAPVQFF; CDR3 DNA: TGTGCCAGCAGCCAAGAGGCTCCGGTGCAGTTCTTC
D gene: -; J gene: TRBJ2-2; clone size: many; V gene: TRBV29-1; CDR3 protein: CSASLAATGELFF; CDR3 DNA: TGCAGCGCGTCTTTAGCGGCGACCGGGGAGCTGTTTTTT
D gene: TRBD1; J gene: TRBJ2-7; clone size: -; V gene: TRBV20-1; CDR3 protein: CSARAGTGDSYEQYF; CDR3 DNA: TGCAGTGCTAGAGCGGGGACAGGTGACTCCTACGAGCAGTACTTC
D gene: TRBD1; J gene: TRBJ2-3; clone size: few; V gene: TRBV12-3/TRBV12-4; CDR3 protein: CASRPLDRVTDTQYF; CDR3 DNA: TGTGCCAGCAGGCCTCTGGACAGGGTCACAGATACGCAGTATTTT
D gene: -; J gene: TRBJ2-7; clone size: -; V gene: TRBV7-9; CDR3 protein: CASSPLGQKTYEQYF; CDR3 DNA: TGTGCCAGCAGCCCGCTAGGACAGAAAACTTACGAGCAGTACTTC
D gene: -; J gene: TRBJ2-1; clone size: many; V gene: TRBV28; CDR3 protein: CATGTRSSKAYNEQFF; CDR3 DNA: TGTGCCACCGGGACCAGATCATCAAAAGCTTACAATGAGCAGTTCTTC
D gene: -; J gene: TRBJ2-5; clone size: many; V gene: TRBV2; CDR3 protein: CASTSGRETQYF; CDR3 DNA: TGTGCCAGCACAAGCGGAAGGGAGACCCAGTACTTC
D gene: -; J gene: TRBJ2-7; clone size: many; V gene: TRBV14; CDR3 protein: CASSRGDKQYEQYF; CDR3 DNA: TGTGCCAGCAGCCGAGGGGACAAGCAATACGAGCAGTACTTC
D gene: -; J gene: TRBJ2-3; clone size: few; V gene: TRBV5-1; CDR3 protein: CASSILASVSDTQYF; CDR3 DNA: TGCGCCAGCAGCATCCTCGCTTCCGTGTCAGATACGCAGTATTTT
D gene: -; J gene: TRBJ2-5; clone size: many; V gene: TRBV7-2; CDR3 protein: CASSLARPTGGTQYF; CDR3 DNA: TGTGCCAGCAGCTTAGCGCGACCAACCGGAGGGACCCAGTACTTC
D gene: -; J gene: TRBJ2-7; clone size: -; V gene: TRBV6-9; CDR3 protein: CASSYRGYEQYF; CDR3 DNA: TGTGCCAGCAGTTACAGGGGCTACGAGCAGTACTTC
D gene: TRBD1; J gene: TRBJ2-7; clone size: many; V gene: TRBV5-1; CDR3 protein: CASSLFPGQGAYEQYF; CDR3 DNA: TGCGCCAGCAGCTTGTTTCCGGGACAGGGAGCCTACGAGCAGTACTTC
D gene: -; J gene: TRBJ2-2; clone size: many; V gene: TRBV7-7; CDR3 protein: CASRADSSNTGELFF; CDR3 DNA: TGTGCTAGCAGAGCCGACAGTTCGAACACCGGGGAGCTGTTTTTT
D gene: TRBD1; J gene: TRBJ1-6; clone size: -; V gene: TRBV2; CDR3 protein: CASSGGTGPSPLHF; CDR3 DNA: TGTGCCAGCAGTGGCGGGACAGGGCCTTCACCCCTCCACTTT
D gene: TRBD1; J gene: TRBJ1-1; clone size: -; V gene: TRBV10-3; CDR3 protein: CAISGEGADTEAFF; CDR3 DNA: TGTGCCATCAGTGGTGAGGGGGCGGACACTGAAGCTTTCTTT
D gene: -; J gene: TRBJ2-5; clone size: few; V gene: TRBV7-2; CDR3 protein: CASSLEAGETQYF; CDR3 DNA: TGTGCCAGCAGCTTAGAAGCGGGCGAGACCCAGTACTTC
D gene: TRBD1; J gene: TRBJ1-4; clone size: few; V gene: TRBV28; CDR3 protein: CASTSGGRKEKLFF; CDR3 DNA: TGTGCCAGCACCTCAGGGGGTCGTAAGGAAAAACTGTTTTTT
D gene: -; J gene: TRBJ1-5; clone size: many; V gene: TRBV28; CDR3 protein: CASSLYSLSRGIQPQHF; CDR3 DNA: TGTGCCAGCAGTTTATACTCGTTGTCTCGGGGAATCCAGCCCCAGCATTTT
D gene: TRBD2; J gene: TRBJ2-1; clone size: -; V gene: TRBV18; CDR3 protein: CASSHPSGGAHEQFF; CDR3 DNA: TGTGCCAGCTCACACCCCAGCGGGGGGGCCCATGAGCAGTTCTTC
D gene: -; J gene: TRBJ1-5; clone size: -; V gene: TRBV6-1; CDR3 protein: CASSPRPSNQPQHF; CDR3 DNA: TGTGCCAGCAGCCCACGCCCGAGCAATCAGCCCCAGCATTTT
D gene: -; J gene: TRBJ2-2; clone size: many; V gene: TRBV9; CDR3 protein: CASSGGQLVFAGELFF; CDR3 DNA: TGTGCCAGCAGCGGGGGACAACTAGTCTTCGCCGGGGAGCTGTTTTTT
D gene: TRBD1; J gene: TRBJ1-3; clone size: -; V gene: TRBV27; CDR3 protein: CASSPIQGAVSGNTIYF; CDR3 DNA: TGTGCCAGCAGTCCAATTCAGGGGGCTGTCTCTGGAAACACCATATATTTT
D gene: TRBD2; J gene: TRBJ2-1; clone size: -; V gene: TRBV5-1; CDR3 protein: CASSSGTSSYNEQFF; CDR3 DNA: TGCGCCAGCAGCTCCGGGACTAGCAGTTACAATGAGCAGTTCTTC
D gene: -; J gene: TRBJ2-1; clone size: many; V gene: TRBV7-2; CDR3 protein: CASSLGTHNEQFF; CDR3 DNA: TGTGCCAGCAGCTTAGGGACCCACAATGAGCAGTTCTTC
D gene: TRBD1; J gene: TRBJ1-2; clone size: -; V gene: TRBV4-3; CDR3 protein: CASSSPDRENYGYTF; CDR3 DNA: TGCGCCAGCAGTTCCCCGGACAGGGAGAACTATGGCTACACCTTC
D gene: TRBD2; J gene: TRBJ2-5; clone size: many; V gene: TRBV27; CDR3 protein: CASSLEGLAGGYLSETQYF; CDR3 DNA: TGTGCCAGCAGTTTAGAAGGACTAGCGGGAGGTTATCTAAGTGAGACCCAGTACTTC
D gene: TRBD1; J gene: TRBJ2-5; clone size: many; V gene: TRBV12-3/TRBV12-4; CDR3 protein: CASRPGTGSLQGETQYF; CDR3 DNA: TGTGCCAGCAGGCCCGGGACAGGGTCCCTGCAGGGGGAGACCCAGTACTTC